These 2 T cell receptor beta chains were all obtained from the same sample, sequenced in a study of blood T cell repertoires in COVID-19. Repertoires were generated with immunoSEQ multiplex PCR, while TCRdb's copy carries only in-frame clones and drops some. This sample has roughly 52,000 clones, with 86% found just once. Sequenced input: peripheral blood. The source of these receptors is a woman aged 80 or older with acute or convalescent COVID-19.

This sequence joins TRBV7-9 and TRBJ1-2; D is perhaps TRBD1 (5 bases). V was trimmed by 5 bases and J by 8 bases, leaving 21 bases between them. CDR3 size: 15 residues. Per the germline V gene, CDR1 is SEHNR and CDR2 is FQNEAQ (reference sequence). CDR3 sequence reads: CASSASGGGEMGYTF. In nucleotides, the CDR3 is TGTGCCAGCAGCGCCTCGGGCGGGGGTGAGATGGGCTACACCTTC.

This clone has just a few counts. This chain connects TRBV11-3 to TRBJ2-1; TRBD2 matches at 11 bases. Trimming at V came to 6 bases and at J to 7 bases, leaving 5 bases not matched to a gene. The CDR3 is 14 amino acids. CDR1 and CDR2 from the germline V gene are SGHNT and YENEEA. For the CDR3, the DNA is TGTGCCAGCAGTAGCGGGGGGGCCTTAAATGAGCAGTTCTTC. It yields the protein CASSSGGALNEQFF.